There are many counts of the clone carrying this T cell receptor beta chain. The antigen is unknown. The V gene end was trimmed by 2 bases and the J gene end by 7 bases; junction bases not matched to a gene: 2. This CDR3 has 13 residues. The authors obtained over 160 million TCR-beta sequences from 15-18 subjects per sequencing run. TCRdb re-analysed the 5' RACE reads in MiXCR, keeping a single row per CDR3 protein. The data contain around 49,000 distinct CDR3 sequences, around 13% of them singletons. The sample is drawn from a study of neurological immune-mediated disorders. Study-wide results and caveats: HTLV-1-associated myelopathy had the most TCR clonal expansion, whereas multiple sclerosis had the least (lower than in healthy controls). None of the CDR3 amino acid sequences found in expanded clones was shared across subjects. This suggests that the TCR-beta repertoires were private in all groups.

Regarding time point: longitudinal time-point 2. 2 million PBMCs stored at -80 C were the source of the unsorted libraries. V usage is TRBV12-3 or TRBV12-4 and J usage is TRBJ1-2, with 9 bases aligning to TRBD1. The sample comprised PBMCs. The sequence was collected from a male donor with HTLV-1-associated myelopathy (HAM/TSP). The CDR3 nucleotides read TGTGCCAGCAGTTTAACAGGGGGCTCTGGCTACACCTTC. Protein: CASSLTGGSGYTF.